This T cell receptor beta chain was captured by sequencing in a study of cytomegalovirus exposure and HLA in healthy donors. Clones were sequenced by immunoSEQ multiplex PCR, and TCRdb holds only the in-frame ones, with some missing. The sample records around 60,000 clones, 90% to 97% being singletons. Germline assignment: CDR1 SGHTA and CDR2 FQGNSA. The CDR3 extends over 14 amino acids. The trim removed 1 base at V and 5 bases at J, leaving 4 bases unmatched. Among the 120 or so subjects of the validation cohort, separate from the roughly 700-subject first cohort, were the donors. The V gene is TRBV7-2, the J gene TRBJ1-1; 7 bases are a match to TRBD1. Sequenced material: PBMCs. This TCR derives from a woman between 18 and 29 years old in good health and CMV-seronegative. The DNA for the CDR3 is TGTGCCAGCAGCTTAGGGGCAGGGGGGACTGAAGCTTTCTTT. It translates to CASSLGAGGTEAFF. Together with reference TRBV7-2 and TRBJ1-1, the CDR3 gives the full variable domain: GAGVSQSPSNKVTEKGKDVELRCDPISGHTALYWYRQSLGQGLEFLIYFQGNSAPDKSGLPSDRFSAERTGGSVSTLTIQRTQQEDSAVYLCASSLGAGGTEAFFGQGTRLTVV.